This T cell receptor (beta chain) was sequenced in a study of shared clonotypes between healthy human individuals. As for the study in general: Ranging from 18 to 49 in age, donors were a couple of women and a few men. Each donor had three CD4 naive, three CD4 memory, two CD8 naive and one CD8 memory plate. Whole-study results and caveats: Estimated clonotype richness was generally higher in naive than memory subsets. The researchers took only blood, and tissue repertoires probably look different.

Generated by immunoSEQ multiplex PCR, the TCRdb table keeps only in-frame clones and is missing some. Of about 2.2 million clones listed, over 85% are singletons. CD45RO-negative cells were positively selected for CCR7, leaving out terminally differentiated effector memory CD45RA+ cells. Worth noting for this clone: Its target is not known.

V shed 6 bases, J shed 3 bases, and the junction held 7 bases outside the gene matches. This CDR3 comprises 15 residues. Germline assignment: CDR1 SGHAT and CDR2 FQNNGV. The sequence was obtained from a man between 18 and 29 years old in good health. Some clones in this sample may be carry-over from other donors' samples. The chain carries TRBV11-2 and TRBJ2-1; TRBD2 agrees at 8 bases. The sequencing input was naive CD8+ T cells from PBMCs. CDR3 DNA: TGTGCCAGCAGTTTCCCAACTAGCGGCTACAATGAGCAGTTCTTC. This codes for CASSFPTSGYNEQFF.